This is a list of T cell receptor beta chains from one sample in a study of OX40 agonist ivuxolimab in advanced cancers. Libraries were prepared by immunoSEQ multiplex PCR; TCRdb keeps only in-frame clonotypes and omits some of them. The sample lists approximately 81,000 clones; approximately 84% were seen once. The input for sequencing was CD4+ or CD8+ T cells sorted from blood, taken in a trial of the OX40 agonist ivuxolimab. These receptors were taken from an adult with an advanced solid tumor such as melanoma, head and neck, liver or kidney cancer. The CDR3 runs from the conserved cysteine through the conserved F or W. The D gene is left open where the match is weak. Expanded clones are given a class, and other clones once, few, many or no size at all.

clone size: .
J gene: TRBJ2-3
D gene: .
V gene: TRBV15
CDR3 protein: CATSRNKDTQYF
CDR3 DNA: TGTGCCACCAGCAGAAATAAAGATACGCAGTATTTT

clone size: .
J gene: TRBJ2-2
D gene: .
V gene: TRBV7-3
CDR3 protein: CASSLTAVGNTGELFF
CDR3 DNA: TGTGCCAGCAGCCTGACAGCGGTAGGGAACACCGGGGAGCTGTTTTTT

clone size: .
J gene: TRBJ1-2
D gene: TRBD1
V gene: TRBV6-1
CDR3 protein: CASRRQGAESYTF
CDR3 DNA: TGTGCCAGCAGGAGACAGGGTGCCGAGAGCTACACCTTC

clone size: .
J gene: TRBJ2-7
D gene: TRBD1
V gene: TRBV2
CDR3 protein: CASKTGAPYEQYF
CDR3 DNA: TGTGCCAGCAAGACAGGGGCGCCCTACGAGCAGTACTTC

clone size: .
J gene: TRBJ1-1
D gene: .
V gene: TRBV4-2
CDR3 protein: CASSRGNTEAFF
CDR3 DNA: TGTGCCAGCAGTCGGGGGAACACTGAAGCTTTCTTT

clone size: .
J gene: TRBJ1-2
D gene: .
V gene: TRBV14
CDR3 protein: CASSQQTVRDPYGYTF
CDR3 DNA: TGTGCCAGCAGCCAACAGACAGTAAGAGACCCCTATGGCTACACCTTC

clone size: .
J gene: TRBJ2-5
D gene: TRBD2
V gene: TRBV18
CDR3 protein: CASARTSSSQETQYF
CDR3 DNA: TGTGCCAGCGCCAGGACTAGCTCTTCGCAAGAGACCCAGTACTTC

clone size: .
J gene: TRBJ1-4
D gene: .
V gene: TRBV6-5
CDR3 protein: CASSTPGLSEKLFF
CDR3 DNA: TGTGCCAGCAGTACTCCGGGGCTGAGTGAAAAACTGTTTTTT

clone size: .
J gene: TRBJ2-2
D gene: TRBD2
V gene: TRBV7-8
CDR3 protein: CASSLTRLAAFTGELFF
CDR3 DNA: TGTGCCAGCAGCTTAACCCGTCTAGCGGCCTTTACCGGGGAGCTGTTTTTT

clone size: .
J gene: TRBJ2-7
D gene: TRBD2
V gene: TRBV7-3
CDR3 protein: CASSSRLAEQYF
CDR3 DNA: TGTGCCAGCAGCTCCCGACTAGCGGAGCAGTACTTC

clone size: .
J gene: TRBJ1-2
D gene: .
V gene: TRBV19
CDR3 protein: CASSMGAGAWYGYTF
CDR3 DNA: TGTGCCAGTAGTATGGGCGCGGGGGCGTGGTATGGCTACACCTTC

clone size: .
J gene: TRBJ2-2
D gene: .
V gene: TRBV7-6
CDR3 protein: CASSFISGELFF
CDR3 DNA: TGTGCCAGCAGCTTTATCTCGGGGGAGCTGTTTTTT

clone size: .
J gene: TRBJ1-1
D gene: .
V gene: TRBV7-9
CDR3 protein: CASSIISGTPNTEAFF
CDR3 DNA: TGTGCCAGCAGCATTATTTCCGGGACACCGAACACTGAAGCTTTCTTT

clone size: .
J gene: TRBJ1-2
D gene: .
V gene: TRBV7-9
CDR3 protein: CASSLSNNYGYIF
CDR3 DNA: TGTGCCAGCAGCTTAAGCAATAACTATGGCTACATCTTC

clone size: .
J gene: TRBJ2-7
D gene: TRBD2
V gene: TRBV7-2
CDR3 protein: CASSPPTGLAGGTYEQYF
CDR3 DNA: TGTGCCAGCAGCCCCCCTACGGGACTAGCGGGAGGAACCTACGAGCAGTACTTC

clone size: few
J gene: TRBJ2-1
D gene: TRBD2
V gene: TRBV7-3
CDR3 protein: CASSLEASGTSSYNEQFF
CDR3 DNA: TGTGCCAGCAGCTTGGAGGCTAGCGGGACGAGCTCCTACAATGAGCAGTTCTTC

clone size: .
J gene: TRBJ1-1
D gene: .
V gene: TRBV4-1
CDR3 protein: CASSQELPRGPTEAFF
CDR3 DNA: TGCGCCAGCAGCCAGGAACTACCCCGGGGCCCGACAGAAGCTTTCTTT

clone size: few
J gene: TRBJ2-7
D gene: TRBD1
V gene: TRBV4-2
CDR3 protein: CASSQDTGVEQYF
CDR3 DNA: TGTGCCAGCAGCCAAGACACAGGGGTCGAGCAGTACTTC

clone size: .
J gene: TRBJ2-1
D gene: TRBD2
V gene: TRBV18
CDR3 protein: CASSPSLAGANEQFF
CDR3 DNA: TGTGCCAGCTCACCATCACTAGCGGGAGCGAATGAGCAGTTCTTC

clone size: .
J gene: TRBJ2-2
D gene: .
V gene: TRBV7-9
CDR3 protein: CASRTQGRGGELFF
CDR3 DNA: TGTGCCAGCAGGACACAGGGAAGAGGCGGGGAGCTGTTTTTT

clone size: .
J gene: TRBJ1-1
D gene: .
V gene: TRBV29-1
CDR3 protein: CSVGAELNTEAFF
CDR3 DNA: TGCAGCGTTGGGGCAGAACTGAACACTGAAGCTTTCTTT

clone size: .
J gene: TRBJ2-3
D gene: TRBD1
V gene: TRBV30
CDR3 protein: CACNRGQGTDTQYF
CDR3 DNA: TGTGCCTGCAACCGAGGACAGGGCACAGATACGCAGTATTTT

clone size: .
J gene: TRBJ1-3
D gene: .
V gene: TRBV7-3
CDR3 protein: CASSLNPGRNSGNTIYF
CDR3 DNA: TGTGCCAGCAGCTTAAATCCGGGAAGGAACTCTGGAAACACCATATATTTT

clone size: .
J gene: TRBJ1-1
D gene: .
V gene: TRBV2
CDR3 protein: CASSEQGNTEAFF
CDR3 DNA: TGTGCCAGCAGTGAACAGGGGAACACTGAAGCTTTCTTT

clone size: .
J gene: TRBJ1-2
D gene: TRBD1
V gene: TRBV27
CDR3 protein: CASSSSGQGEFAGYTF
CDR3 DNA: TGTGCCAGCAGTTCATCAGGACAGGGGGAATTCGCTGGCTACACCTTC

clone size: .
J gene: TRBJ1-2
D gene: TRBD1
V gene: TRBV6-6
CDR3 protein: CASSYNPDRAGGYTF
CDR3 DNA: TGTGCCAGCAGTTACAACCCTGACAGGGCGGGCGGCTACACCTTC

clone size: .
J gene: TRBJ2-7
D gene: .
V gene: TRBV2
CDR3 protein: CASSERQGTYEQYF
CDR3 DNA: TGTGCCAGCAGTGAAAGGCAGGGGACCTACGAGCAGTACTTC

clone size: .
J gene: TRBJ1-2
D gene: .
V gene: TRBV19
CDR3 protein: CASSQLYGYTF
CDR3 DNA: TGTGCCAGTAGTCAACTGTATGGCTACACCTTC

clone size: .
J gene: TRBJ1-2
D gene: .
V gene: TRBV30
CDR3 protein: CARNSPPNPSGGYTF
CDR3 DNA: TGTGCCCGGAACAGTCCCCCCAATCCCTCGGGAGGCTACACCTTC

clone size: .
J gene: TRBJ1-6
D gene: .
V gene: TRBV6-1
CDR3 protein: CASREGDKGSPLHF
CDR3 DNA: TGTGCCAGCAGGGAAGGAGATAAGGGTTCACCCCTCCACTTT

clone size: .
J gene: TRBJ1-3
D gene: .
V gene: TRBV6-1
CDR3 protein: CASSEGQELSGNTIYF
CDR3 DNA: TGTGCCAGCAGTGAAGGACAGGAGCTCTCTGGAAACACCATATATTTT